The 24 T cell receptor beta chains below all came from one sample that was sequenced in a study of T cell responses to AZD1222 COVID-19 vaccine. The method was immunoSEQ multiplex PCR; TCRdb's version includes in-frame clones alone and lacks a portion of them. There are roughly 180,000 clones in the sample; roughly nine tenths occur only once, and roughly 1.4% lies in the top ten. Here the sequenced sample was peripheral blood, taken 28 days after the second AZD1222 dose. These receptors were obtained from an adult who received the AZD1222 COVID-19 vaccine.

Notes on this clone: Other DNA sequences in the sample encode the same CDR3. This chain uses TRBV5-1 with TRBJ2-7, with unresolved D. Trimming removed 0 bases at V and 1 base at J, with 8 bases between. This CDR3 spans 14 amino acids. Germline V lookup: CDR1 SGHRS, CDR2 YFSETQ. CDR3: CASSLVVSSYEQYF. CDR3 nucleotide sequence: TGCGCCAGCAGCTTGGTGGTCAGTTCCTACGAGCAGTACTTC.

The chain carries TRBV7-9 and TRBJ1-2, with TRBD1 matching over 7 bases. Germline values: CDR1 SEHNR, CDR2 FQNEAQ (reference sequence). Trimming at V came to 6 bases and at J to 3 bases, leaving 1 base not matched to a gene. This CDR3 is built from 12 residues. CDR3 sequence: CASRGTDYGYTF. Written as DNA, the CDR3 is TGTGCCAGCAGGGGGACAGACTATGGCTACACCTTC. Based on the CDR3 plus reference TRBV7-9 and TRBJ1-2, the full variable domain is DTGVSQNPRHKITKRGQNVTFRCDPISEHNRLYWYRQTLGQGPEFLTYFQNEAQLEKSRLLSDRFSAERPKGSFSTLEIQRTEQGDSAMYLCASRGTDYGYTFGSGTRLTVV.

This chain joins TRBV7-9 and TRBJ2-5, with a tentative D call TRBD2 (5 bases). CDR3 size: 15 residues. The V and J ends lost 2 bases and 5 bases respectively, with 15 bases between them. Germline V gene data show CDR1 as SEHNR and CDR2 as FQNEAQ (reference sequence). This CDR3 reads CASSLRNGVGETQYF. The CDR3 region has the DNA TGTGCCAGCAGCTTAAGGAACGGGGTAGGGGAGACCCAGTACTTC.

This rearrangement joins TRBV4-3 to TRBJ1-1; no clear D gene. Germline CDR1 LGHNA, CDR2 YSLEER. Trimming removed 3 bases from V and 3 bases from J, with 14 bases in between. The CDR3 is 15 amino acids. The chain's CDR3 is CASSQNSETYTEAFF. In nucleotides, the CDR3 is TGCGCCAGCAGCCAGAATTCAGAAACTTACACTGAAGCTTTCTTT.

The gene calls are TRBV6-5 and TRBJ1-2; TRBD1 is a possible D gene (5 bases). The CDR3 consists of 15 residues. The germline V gene encodes CDR1 MNHEY and CDR2 SVGAGI. V was cut by 2 bases and J by 4 bases, with 14 bases left in between. CDR3 nucleotide sequence: TGTGCCAGCAGTTACGGGACGATCAATAGCTATGGCTACACCTTC. This sequence encodes CASSYGTINSYGYTF.

The V call is TRBV5-5, the J call TRBJ2-7; D may be TRBD1 (6 bases). Looked up from germline, CDR1 is SGHKS and CDR2 is YYEKEE (reference sequence). The germline V and J ends were trimmed by 5 bases and 2 bases, with 11 bases remaining between them. The CDR3 has 13 amino acids. As DNA, the CDR3 is TGTGCCAGCAGTCTAGGGACACCCTACGAGCAGTACTTC. Translated, it gives CASSLGTPYEQYF.

V is TRBV29-1 and J is TRBJ1-1; TRBD1 is a possible D gene (5 bases). Germline V gene sequence: CDR1 SQVTM, CDR2 ANQGSEA. There are 11 residues in the CDR3. The V gene lost 6 bases and the J gene lost 8 bases, with 13 bases spanning the gap. The CDR3: CSVGVAGEAFF. The CDR3 DNA reads TGCAGCGTGGGGGTCGCAGGGGAAGCTTTCTTT.

The V gene is TRBV6-1, the J gene TRBJ1-2; maybe TRBD1 (5 bases). V was pared by 3 bases and J by 8 bases, with 16 bases between. The CDR3 totals 14 residues. Germline-derived CDR1 and CDR2 are MNHNS and SASEGT. CDR3 DNA sequence: TGTGCCAGCAGTGAGAGAGGGACTGCCTGGGGCTACACCTTC. Residues: CASSERGTAWGYTF.

This chain joins TRBV29-1 and TRBJ1-5; D is perhaps TRBD1 (6 bases). CDR3 length: 14 residues. CDR1 and CDR2 (germline): SQVTM, ANQGSEA. CDR3 DNA: TGCAACCGTCCGGGAACAGGGCTCAATCAGCCCCAGCATTTT. Its protein product is CNRPGTGLNQPQHF.

The chain has TRBV27 and TRBJ2-7, with D possibly TRBD2 on 5 matching bases. V gave up 5 bases and J gave up 3 bases, with 5 bases separating them. Per the germline V gene, CDR1 is MNHEY and CDR2 is SMNVEV (reference sequence). The CDR3 covers 11 residues. The CDR3 here is CASSSGYEQYF. The CDR3 DNA reads TGTGCCAGCAGTAGCGGCTACGAGCAGTACTTC.

The chain uses TRBV11-2 and TRBJ1-1; no reliable D call. This CDR3 has 16 residues. The germline CDR1 and CDR2 sequences are SGHAT and FQNNGV. V was clipped by 7 bases and J by 0 bases, with 18 bases between them. In nucleotides, the CDR3 is TGTGCCAGCACCTTTACGTCCGGGATTCTGAACACTGAAGCTTTCTTT. Its protein product is CASTFTSGILNTEAFF.

The chain is built from TRBV3-1 (or the pseudogene TRBV3-2) and TRBJ1-1; no clear D gene. Trimming took off 2 bases at V and 1 base at J, with 11 bases between the two ends. The germline gives CDR1 LGHDT, CDR2 YNNKEL (reference sequence). The CDR3 sequence is 15 residues long. The CDR3 coding sequence is TGTGCCAGCAGCCAATTAAATAGGGAGAACACTGAAGCTTTCTTT. Amino acid sequence: CASSQLNRENTEAFF.

The chain joins TRBV11-3 to TRBJ1-2; the match to TRBD1 covers 12 bases. The CDR3 runs 16 residues. J gave up 6 bases and V 0 bases, and 5 bases lay outside the gene matches. From germline, CDR1 is SGHNT and CDR2 YENEEA. In DNA, the CDR3 is TGTGCCAGCAGCTTAGATCGAGGGACAGGGGGCAATGGCTACACCTTC. Translation: CASSLDRGTGGNGYTF.

The V call is TRBV3-1 (or the pseudogene TRBV3-2), the J call TRBJ1-6, with no clear D. V lost 1 base and J 3 bases, leaving 10 bases between the germline ends. The CDR3 has 16 residues. Looked up from germline, CDR1 is LGHDT and CDR2 is YNNKEL (reference sequence). The CDR3, as DNA: TGTGCCAGCAGCCAAGGCTATCCCGTCTATAATTCACCCCTCCACTTT. Its protein is CASSQGYPVYNSPLHF.

The chain carries TRBV5-1 and TRBJ1-5; D is uncertain. The V end lost 0 bases, the J end lost 3 bases, and 10 bases lay between the germline ends. Germline V gives CDR1 SGHRS, CDR2 YFSETQ. CDR3 length equals 15 residues. CDR3: CASSLGESPNQPQHF. The DNA of the CDR3 is TGCGCCAGCAGCTTGGGGGAGTCTCCCAATCAGCCCCAGCATTTT.

The chain employs TRBV7-2 and TRBJ2-7; no clear D. Germline CDR1 and CDR2: SGHTA and FQGNSA. Trimming removed 3 bases at V and 0 bases at J, with 0 bases between. This CDR3 has 11 amino acids. For the CDR3, the DNA is TGTGCCAGCAGCTTCTCCTACGAGCAGTACTTC. Translated, it gives CASSFSYEQYF.

CDR3 in amino acids: CASSLQGGSEAFF. CDR3 in DNA: TGTGCCAGCAGCTTACAGGGGGGCTCTGAAGCTTTCTTT. The chain is built from TRBV5-4 and TRBJ1-1, with 8 nucleotides matching TRBD1. V shed 2 bases, J shed 6 bases, and the junction held 3 bases outside the gene matches. In germline, CDR1 is SGHNT, CDR2 YYREEE (reference sequence). The CDR3 is 13 amino acids.

This chain links TRBV7-2 with TRBJ1-2; D remains ambiguous. V was trimmed by 5 bases and J by 1 base, leaving 11 bases between them. CDR1 is SGHTA and CDR2 is FQGNSA in the germline V gene. The CDR3 sequence is 14 residues long. CDR3 sequence (DNA): TGTGCCAGCAGCCCAAGGACGTTTAACTATGGCTACACCTTC. It translates to CASSPRTFNYGYTF.

V and J are TRBV6-5 and TRBJ2-3; D unresolved. V was shortened by 7 bases and J by 2 bases, with 7 bases between the two germline ends. The CDR3 totals 12 residues. Per the germline V gene, CDR1 is MNHEY and CDR2 is SVGAGI. As DNA, the CDR3 is TGTGCCAGCATTGGGCTCACAGATACGCAGTATTTT. It specifies CASIGLTDTQYF.

The V and J genes are TRBV18 and TRBJ2-6; tentative D call: TRBD1 (6 bases). Trimming left V 3 bases short and J 0 bases short, with 9 bases between. The CDR3 runs to 16 residues. CDR1 and CDR2 (germline): KGHSH, LQKENI. CDR3 DNA sequence: TGTGCCAGCTCACCCCGAGGGGGCTCTGGGGCCAACGTCCTGACTTTC. It specifies CASSPRGGSGANVLTF. Supplemented by reference TRBV18 and TRBJ2-6, the full variable domain reads NAGVMQNPRHLVRRRGQEARLRCSPMKGHSHVYWYRQLPEEGLKFMVYLQKENIIDESGMPKERFSAEFPKEGPSILRIQQVVRGDSAAYFCASSPRGGSGANVLTFGAGSRLTVL.

V gene TRBV5-1 combines with J gene TRBJ1-1, with D maybe TRBD1 (6 bases). The germline V and J ends were trimmed by 2 bases and 6 bases, with 14 bases remaining between them. CDR3 length: 14 residues. CDR1 and CDR2 (germline): SGHRS, YFSETQ. CDR3 residues: CASSFGGRYSEAFF. DNA for the CDR3: TGCGCCAGCAGCTTTGGGGGGCGCTACTCTGAAGCTTTCTTT.

The chain uses TRBV28 and TRBJ2-7, with 7 bases lining up with TRBD1. V lost 2 bases, J lost 5 bases, and 3 bases stayed unmatched. This CDR3 comprises 13 residues. Germline V gene lookup returns CDR1 MDHEN and CDR2 SYDVKM. In DNA, the CDR3 is TGTGCCAGCAGTTTAGAGGGGGCAGACGAGCAGTACTTC. Translating gives CASSLEGADEQYF.

V is TRBV2 and J is TRBJ1-1, with no clear D. CDR3 size: 13 residues. V lost 3 bases, J lost 1 base, and 6 bases lay in between. CDR1 and CDR2 (germline): SNHLY, FYNNEI. The CDR3 DNA sequence: TGTGCCAGCAGTGATATGAGGAACACTGAAGCTTTCTTT. This codes for CASSDMRNTEAFF.

The table lists this clone with a count of one. The chain has TRBV3-1 (or the pseudogene TRBV3-2) and TRBJ1-1; 7 positions agree with TRBD1. Germline V gene sequence: CDR1 LGHDT, CDR2 YNNKEL (reference sequence). The trim removed 6 bases at V and 5 bases at J, leaving 6 bases unmatched. The CDR3 has 13 residues. CDR3 amino acids: CASSSTGETEAFF. DNA for the CDR3: TGTGCCAGCAGTTCTACAGGGGAAACTGAAGCTTTCTTT.